The T cell receptor beta chain under discussion was sequenced for a study of cytomegalovirus exposure and HLA in healthy donors. Looking at the study overall: The 130 or so validation repertoires, a later analysis reported, used the same platform as the roughly 650 repertoires from the first cohort. General study results and limits: A list of roughly 160 TCR beta chains associated with cytomegalovirus was given. Three chains linked to CMV were shown in vitro to be specific for CMV antigens.

Concerning this clone itself: Its cognate antigen is unknown.

CDR3 size: 12 residues. Per the germline V gene, CDR1 is SQVTM and CDR2 is ANQGSEA. V lost 4 bases, J lost 6 bases, and 4 bases stayed unmatched. The method was immunoSEQ multiplex PCR; TCRdb's version includes in-frame clones alone and lacks a portion of them. The sample has about 200,000 clones, 80% to 85% seen once. The chain carries TRBV29-1 and TRBJ1-2, with 8 positions matching TRBD1. The origin of this receptor is a woman under 40 in good health and CMV-seronegative. The sequencing input was PBMCs. The CDR3 region is CSVGTGKDGYTF. CDR3 nucleotides: TGCAGCGTTGGGACAGGGAAAGATGGCTACACCTTC.